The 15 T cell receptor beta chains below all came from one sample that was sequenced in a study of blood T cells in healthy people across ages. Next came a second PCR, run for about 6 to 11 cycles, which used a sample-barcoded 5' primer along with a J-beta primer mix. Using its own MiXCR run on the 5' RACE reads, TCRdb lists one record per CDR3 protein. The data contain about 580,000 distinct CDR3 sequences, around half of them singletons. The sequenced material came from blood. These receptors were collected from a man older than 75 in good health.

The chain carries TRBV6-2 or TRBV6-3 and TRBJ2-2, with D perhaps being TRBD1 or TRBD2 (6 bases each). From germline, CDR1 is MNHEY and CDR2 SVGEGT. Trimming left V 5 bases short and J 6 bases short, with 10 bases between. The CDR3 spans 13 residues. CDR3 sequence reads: CASSPEGAGELFF. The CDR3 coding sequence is TGTGCCAGCAGTCCGGAGGGGGCCGGGGAGCTGTTTTTT.

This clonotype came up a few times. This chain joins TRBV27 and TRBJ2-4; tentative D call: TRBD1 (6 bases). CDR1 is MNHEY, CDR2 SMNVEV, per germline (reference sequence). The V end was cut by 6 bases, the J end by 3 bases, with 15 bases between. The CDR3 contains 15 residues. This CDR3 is CASSTRAGVKNIQYF. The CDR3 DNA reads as TGTGCCAGCAGCACTCGGGCAGGGGTCAAAAACATTCAGTACTTC.

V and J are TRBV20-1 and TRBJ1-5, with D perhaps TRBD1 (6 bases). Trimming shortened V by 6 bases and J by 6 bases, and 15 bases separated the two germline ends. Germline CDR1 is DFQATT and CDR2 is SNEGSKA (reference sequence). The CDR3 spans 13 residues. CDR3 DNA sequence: TGCAGTGCAGAGGCCGAAGGGGGTCAGCCCCAGCATTTT. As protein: CSAEAEGGQPQHF.

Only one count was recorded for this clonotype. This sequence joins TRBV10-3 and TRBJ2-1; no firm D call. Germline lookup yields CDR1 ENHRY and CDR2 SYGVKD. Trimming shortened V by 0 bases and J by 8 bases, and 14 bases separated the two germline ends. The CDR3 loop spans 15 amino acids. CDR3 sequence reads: CAISESGSFFYEQFF. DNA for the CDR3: TGTGCCATCAGTGAGTCTGGGTCCTTTTTCTATGAGCAGTTCTTC.

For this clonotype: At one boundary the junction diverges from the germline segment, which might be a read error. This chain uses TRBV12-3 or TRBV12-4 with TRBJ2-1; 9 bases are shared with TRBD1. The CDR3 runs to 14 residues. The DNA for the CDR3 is TGTGCCAGCACCCGGGACAGGGTGCGGAATGAGCAGTCCTTC. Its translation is CASTRDRVRNEQSF.

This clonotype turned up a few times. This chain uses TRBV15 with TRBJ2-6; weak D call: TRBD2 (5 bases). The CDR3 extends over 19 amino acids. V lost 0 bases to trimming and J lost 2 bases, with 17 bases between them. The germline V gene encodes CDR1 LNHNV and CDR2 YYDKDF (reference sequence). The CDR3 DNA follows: TGTGCCACCAGCAGAGATCCGACCCGGGGAACAACTGGGGCCAACGTCCTGACTTTC. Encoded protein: CATSRDPTRGTTGANVLTF. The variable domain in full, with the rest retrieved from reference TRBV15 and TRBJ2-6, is DAMVIQNPRYQVTQFGKPVTLSCSQTLNHNVMYWYQQKSSQAPKLLFHYYDKDFNNEADTPDNFQSRRPNTSFCFLDIRSPGLGDTAMYLCATSRDPTRGTTGANVLTFGAGSRLTVL.

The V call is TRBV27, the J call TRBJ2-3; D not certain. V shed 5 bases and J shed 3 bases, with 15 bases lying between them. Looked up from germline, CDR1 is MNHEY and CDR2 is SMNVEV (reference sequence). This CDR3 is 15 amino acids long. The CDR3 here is CASSPRRGDTDTQYF. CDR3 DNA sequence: TGTGCCAGCAGTCCCCGTCGAGGAGATACAGATACGCAGTATTTT.

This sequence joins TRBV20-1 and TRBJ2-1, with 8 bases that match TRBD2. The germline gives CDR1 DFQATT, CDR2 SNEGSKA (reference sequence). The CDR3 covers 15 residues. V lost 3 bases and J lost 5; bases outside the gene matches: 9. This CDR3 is CSASRGLVVDNEQFF. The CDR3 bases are TGCAGTGCTAGCCGGGGACTAGTAGTAGACAATGAGCAGTTCTTC.

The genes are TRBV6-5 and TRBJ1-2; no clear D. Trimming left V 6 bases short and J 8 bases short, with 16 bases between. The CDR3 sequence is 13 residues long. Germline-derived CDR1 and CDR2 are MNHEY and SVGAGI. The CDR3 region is CASSPRTVMGYTF. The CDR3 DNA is TGTGCCAGCAGCCCGAGGACGGTTATGGGCTACACCTTC.

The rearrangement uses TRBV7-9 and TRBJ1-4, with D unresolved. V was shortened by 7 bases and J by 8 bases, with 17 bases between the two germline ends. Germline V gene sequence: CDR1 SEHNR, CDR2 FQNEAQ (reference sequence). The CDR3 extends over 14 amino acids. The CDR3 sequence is CASNWAGKSEKLFF. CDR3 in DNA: TGTGCCAGCAACTGGGCAGGCAAATCCGAAAAACTGTTTTTT.

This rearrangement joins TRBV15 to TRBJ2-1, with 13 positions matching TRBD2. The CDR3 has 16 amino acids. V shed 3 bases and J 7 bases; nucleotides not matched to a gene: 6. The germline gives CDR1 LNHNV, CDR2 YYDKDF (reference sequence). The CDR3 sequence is CATSRELAGGSNEQFF. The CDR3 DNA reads TGTGCCACCAGCAGGGAACTAGCGGGGGGGAGTAATGAGCAGTTCTTC.

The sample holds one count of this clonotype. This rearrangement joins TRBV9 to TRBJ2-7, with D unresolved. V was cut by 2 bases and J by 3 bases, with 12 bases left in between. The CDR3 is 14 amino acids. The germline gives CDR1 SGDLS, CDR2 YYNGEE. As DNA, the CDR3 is TGTGCCAGCAGCGTTGACCACTGGGACTACGAGCAGTACTTC. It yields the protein CASSVDHWDYEQYF.

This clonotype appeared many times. CDR3 in DNA: TGTGCCAGCAGTAGGACCCCCCCGGGACTAGCGGTCGAGCAGTACTTC. Its protein is CASSRTPPGLAVEQYF. The rearrangement links TRBV6-5 to TRBJ2-7, with 11 nucleotides matching TRBD2. This CDR3 is built from 16 residues. CDR1 and CDR2 (germline): MNHEY, SVGAGI. V dropped 5 bases and J dropped 6; count of bases not matched to a gene: 12.

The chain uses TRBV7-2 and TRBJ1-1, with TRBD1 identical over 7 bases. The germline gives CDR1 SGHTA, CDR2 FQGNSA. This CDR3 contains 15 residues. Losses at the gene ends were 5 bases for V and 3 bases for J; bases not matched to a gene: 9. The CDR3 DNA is TGTGCCAGCAGCACGGGAGGGGGCTCGGACACTGAAGCTTTCTTT. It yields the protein CASSTGGGSDTEAFF.

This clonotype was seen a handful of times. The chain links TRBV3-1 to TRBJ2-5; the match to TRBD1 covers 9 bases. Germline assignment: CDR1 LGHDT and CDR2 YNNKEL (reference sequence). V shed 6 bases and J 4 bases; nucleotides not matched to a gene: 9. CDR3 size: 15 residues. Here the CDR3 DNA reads TGTGCCAGCAGTATGACAGGGGGGCCGGGAGAGACCCAGTACTTC. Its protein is CASSMTGGPGETQYF.